This entry features one T cell receptor beta chain sequence. Other DNA sequences in the same sample also yield this CDR3. This sample was included in a study of blood T cell repertoires in COVID-19. Study details: There were acute and convalescent COVID-19 samples, and they came from the United States, Italy and Spain.

The CDR3 loop spans 14 amino acids. The V end was cut by 0 bases, the J end by 0 bases, with 4 bases between. Germline values: CDR1 SGDLS, CDR2 YYNGEE. In the authors' methods: How many nucleated cells were present was estimated from reference gene primer amplification. The data were produced by immunoSEQ multiplex PCR, yet TCRdb's version contains in-frame clones alone and is incomplete. V, J and clone size derive from that table, while D and trimming were established from the DNA sequence. The data contain 100,000 to 150,000 clones, about 90% of them singletons. The V gene is TRBV9, the J gene TRBJ1-3; D gene uncertain. This TCR derives from a woman aged 55-69 years with acute or convalescent COVID-19. The sequenced sample consisted of peripheral blood. The CDR3 loop is CASSVGSSGNTIYF. Written as DNA, the CDR3 is TGTGCCAGCAGCGTAGGCAGCTCTGGAAACACCATATATTTT. The whole variable domain, remainder taken from reference TRBV9 and TRBJ1-3, is DSGVTQTPKHLITATGQRVTLRCSPRSGDLSVYWYQQSLDQGLQFLIQYYNGEERAKGNILERFSAQQFPDLHSELNLSSLELGDSALYFCASSVGSSGNTIYFGEGSWLTVV.